Sequencing of this T cell receptor beta chain was carried out in a study of T-cell reconstitution after alpha-beta-depleted transplantation in children. Study results and limitations: The origin of high day-60 TCRbeta diversity in some patients lay in surviving recipient T cells and thymic progenitors. Reportedly, only several hundred clones from non-depleted graft cells drove alpha-beta T-cell counts at about two months. One year post-transplant, T-cell counts and diversity were largely derived from T cells produced anew.

There are many counts of this clonotype. Its target is not known. CDR3 length equals 18 residues. V was cut by 6 bases and J by 0 bases, with 24 bases left in between. Germline values: CDR1 DFQATT, CDR2 SNEGSKA (reference sequence). Unique molecular identifiers were used to barcode this TCRbeta library. TCRdb ran MiXCR on the PCR reads and lists one entry per CDR3 protein. The sample contains around 600,000 distinct CDR3 sequences, more than 20% of which appear only once. J is TRBJ2-4 and V is TRBV20-1, with D maybe TRBD2 (6 bases). The source is a boy under two years old who had a stem cell transplant for acute myeloid leukemia, so the T cells may come from the graft donor. Specimen: PBMCs, mostly from graft donor cells, collected 360 days after TCRalphabeta/CD19-depleted stem cell transplant. The CDR3: CSADGTGSTGVAKNIQYF. DNA for the CDR3: TGCAGTGCAGACGGCACCGGGAGTACGGGCGTAGCCAAAAACATTCAGTACTTC.